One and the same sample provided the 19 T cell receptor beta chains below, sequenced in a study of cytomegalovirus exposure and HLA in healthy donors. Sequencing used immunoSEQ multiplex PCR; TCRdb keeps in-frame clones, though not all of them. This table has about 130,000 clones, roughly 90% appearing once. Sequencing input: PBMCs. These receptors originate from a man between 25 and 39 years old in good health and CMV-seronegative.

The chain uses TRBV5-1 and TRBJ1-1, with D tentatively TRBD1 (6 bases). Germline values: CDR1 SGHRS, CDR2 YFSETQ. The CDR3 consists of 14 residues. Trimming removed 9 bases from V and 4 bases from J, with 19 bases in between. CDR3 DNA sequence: TGCGCCACCTCACAGGAGGGGGGGAGCACTGAAGCTTTCTTT. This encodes CATSQEGGSTEAFF.

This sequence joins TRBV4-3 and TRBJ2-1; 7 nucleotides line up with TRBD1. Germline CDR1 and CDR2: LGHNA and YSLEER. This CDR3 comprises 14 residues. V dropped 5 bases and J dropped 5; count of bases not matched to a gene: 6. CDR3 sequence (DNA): TGCGCCAGCAGCGAACAGGGGCGCGACAATGAGCAGTTCTTC. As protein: CASSEQGRDNEQFF.

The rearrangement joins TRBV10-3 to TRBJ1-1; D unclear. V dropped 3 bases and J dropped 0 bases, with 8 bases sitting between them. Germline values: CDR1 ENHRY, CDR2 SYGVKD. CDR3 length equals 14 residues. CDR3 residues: CAISDRRVNTEAFF. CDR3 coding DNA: TGTGCCATCAGTGATCGGAGGGTGAACACTGAAGCTTTCTTT.

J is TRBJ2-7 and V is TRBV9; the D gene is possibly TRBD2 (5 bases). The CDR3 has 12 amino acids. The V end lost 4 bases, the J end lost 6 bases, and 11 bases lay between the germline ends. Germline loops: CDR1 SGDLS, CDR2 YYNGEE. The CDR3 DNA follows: TGTGCCAGCAGCTTCGGGGTGGGCGAGCAGTACTTC. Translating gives CASSFGVGEQYF.

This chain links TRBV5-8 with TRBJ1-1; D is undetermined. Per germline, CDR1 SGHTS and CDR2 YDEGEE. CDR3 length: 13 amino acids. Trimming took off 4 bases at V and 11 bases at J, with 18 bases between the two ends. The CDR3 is CASSPDKLAGAFF. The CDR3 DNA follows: TGTGCCAGCAGCCCCGACAAGCTCGCGGGGGCTTTCTTT.

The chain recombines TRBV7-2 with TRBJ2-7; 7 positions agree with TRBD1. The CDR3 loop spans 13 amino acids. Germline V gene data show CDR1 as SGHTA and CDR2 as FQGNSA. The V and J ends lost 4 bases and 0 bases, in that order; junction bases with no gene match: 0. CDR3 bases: TGTGCCAGCAGCTGGGACAGCTCCTACGAGCAGTACTTC. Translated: CASSWDSSYEQYF.

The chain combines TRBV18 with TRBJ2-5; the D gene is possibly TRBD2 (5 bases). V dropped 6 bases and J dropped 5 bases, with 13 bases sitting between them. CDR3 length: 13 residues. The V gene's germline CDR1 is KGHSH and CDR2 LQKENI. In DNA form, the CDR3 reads TGTGCCAGCTCGGATCAGCGAGGGGAGACCCAGTACTTC. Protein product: CASSDQRGETQYF.

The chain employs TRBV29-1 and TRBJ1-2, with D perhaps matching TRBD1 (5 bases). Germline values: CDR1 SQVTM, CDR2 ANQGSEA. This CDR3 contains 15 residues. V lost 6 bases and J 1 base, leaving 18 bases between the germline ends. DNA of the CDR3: TGCAGCGTCGATGGGACGGACTATAGTAACTATGGCTACACCTTC. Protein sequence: CSVDGTDYSNYGYTF.

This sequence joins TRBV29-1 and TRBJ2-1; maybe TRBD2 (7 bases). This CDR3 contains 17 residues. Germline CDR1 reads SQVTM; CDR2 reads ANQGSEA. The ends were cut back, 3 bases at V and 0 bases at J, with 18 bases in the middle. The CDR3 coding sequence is TGCAGCGTTGAGGGCACAGGGAGGGCCAGCTCCTACAATGAGCAGTTCTTC. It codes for CSVEGTGRASSYNEQFF.

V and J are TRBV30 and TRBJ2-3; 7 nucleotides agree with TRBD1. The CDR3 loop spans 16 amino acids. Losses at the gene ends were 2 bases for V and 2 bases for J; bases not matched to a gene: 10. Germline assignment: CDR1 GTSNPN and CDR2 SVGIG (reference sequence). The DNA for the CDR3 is TGTGCCTGGAGTACCCTGACAGGGATTATCACAGATACGCAGTATTTT. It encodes CAWSTLTGIITDTQYF.

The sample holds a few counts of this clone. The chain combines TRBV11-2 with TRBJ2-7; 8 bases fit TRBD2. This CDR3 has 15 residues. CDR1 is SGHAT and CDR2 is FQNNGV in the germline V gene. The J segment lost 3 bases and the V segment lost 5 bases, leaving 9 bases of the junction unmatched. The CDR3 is CASSKKAGVNYEQYF. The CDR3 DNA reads TGTGCCAGCAGCAAAAAAGCGGGAGTGAACTACGAGCAGTACTTC.

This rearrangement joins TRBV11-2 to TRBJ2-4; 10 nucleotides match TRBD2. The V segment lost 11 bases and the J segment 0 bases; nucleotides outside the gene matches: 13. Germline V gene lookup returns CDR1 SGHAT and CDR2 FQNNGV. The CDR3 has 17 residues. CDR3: CASSAAGGALAKNIQYF. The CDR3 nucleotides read TGTGCCTCCTCGGCAGCGGGAGGGGCGCTAGCCAAAAACATTCAGTACTTC.

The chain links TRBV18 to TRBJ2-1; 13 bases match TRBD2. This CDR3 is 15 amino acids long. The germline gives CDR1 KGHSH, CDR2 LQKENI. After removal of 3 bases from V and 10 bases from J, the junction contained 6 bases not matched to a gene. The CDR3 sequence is CASSPGLAGVGEQFF. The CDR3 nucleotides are TGTGCCAGCTCACCCGGACTAGCGGGAGTTGGGGAGCAGTTCTTC.

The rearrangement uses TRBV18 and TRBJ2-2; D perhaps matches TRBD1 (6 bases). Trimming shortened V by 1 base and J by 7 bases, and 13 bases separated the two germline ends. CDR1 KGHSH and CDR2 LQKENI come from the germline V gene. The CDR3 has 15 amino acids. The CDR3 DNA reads TGTGCCAGCTCACCACGCCTGGACAGCAGCGGGGAGCTGTTTTTT. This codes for CASSPRLDSSGELFF. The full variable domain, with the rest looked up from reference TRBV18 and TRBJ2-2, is NAGVMQNPRHLVRRRGQEARLRCSPMKGHSHVYWYRQLPEEGLKFMVYLQKENIIDESGMPKERFSAEFPKEGPSILRIQQVVRGDSAAYFCASSPRLDSSGELFFGEGSRLTVL.

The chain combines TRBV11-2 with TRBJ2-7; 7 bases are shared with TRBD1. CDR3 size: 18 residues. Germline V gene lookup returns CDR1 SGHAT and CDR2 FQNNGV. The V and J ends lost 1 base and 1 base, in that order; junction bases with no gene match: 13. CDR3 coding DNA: TGTGCCAGCAGCTTAGTGCCCTTCAAGGGGGCATCGTCCTACGAGCAGTACTTC. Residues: CASSLVPFKGASSYEQYF.

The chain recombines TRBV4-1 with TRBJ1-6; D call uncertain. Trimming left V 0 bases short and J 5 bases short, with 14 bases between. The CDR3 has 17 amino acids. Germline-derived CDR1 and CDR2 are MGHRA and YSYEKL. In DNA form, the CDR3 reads TGCGCCAGCAGCCAAGATGTGCGAAGCGCCGATAATTCACCCCTCCACTTT. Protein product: CASSQDVRSADNSPLHF.

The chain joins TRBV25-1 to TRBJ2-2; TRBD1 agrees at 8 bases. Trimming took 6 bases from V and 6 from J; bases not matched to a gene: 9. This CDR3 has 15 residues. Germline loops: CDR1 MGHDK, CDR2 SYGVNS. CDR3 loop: CASSGQGRVSGELFF. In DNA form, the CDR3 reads TGTGCCAGCAGCGGACAGGGAAGGGTGTCCGGGGAGCTGTTTTTT.

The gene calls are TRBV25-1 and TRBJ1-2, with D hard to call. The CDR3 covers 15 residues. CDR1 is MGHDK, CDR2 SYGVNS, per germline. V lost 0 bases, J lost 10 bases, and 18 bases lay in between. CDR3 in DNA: TGTGCCAGCAGTGAATATATCGGGGATTCTATCCCCTACACCTTC. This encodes CASSEYIGDSIPYTF.

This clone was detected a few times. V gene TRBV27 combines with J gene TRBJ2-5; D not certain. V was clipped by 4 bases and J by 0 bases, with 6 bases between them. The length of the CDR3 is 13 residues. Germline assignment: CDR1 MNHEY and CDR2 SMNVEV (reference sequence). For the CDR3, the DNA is TGTGCCAGCAGTTCCCCGGACCAAGAGACCCAGTACTTC. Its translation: CASSSPDQETQYF.